What follows describes a single T cell receptor (beta chain). Its antigen is not identified. This specimen belongs to a study of T cells in Graves' hyperthyroidism and ophthalmopathy. The study, taken as a whole, reports: A model built on 13 V-J features separated ophthalmopathy from stable hyperthyroidism.

There were TCR beta CDR3 regions amplified from RNA transcripts. Using the HTBI primer set, a first-round RT-PCR was run on the TCR CDR3. TCRdb redid the calling of the multiplex PCR reads with MiXCR, one entry per CDR3 protein. The sample has about 340,000 distinct CDR3 sequences; roughly 21% are singletons. V shed 8 bases, J shed 6 bases, and the junction held 8 bases outside the gene matches. The germline CDR1 and CDR2 sequences are LNHDA and SQIVND (reference sequence). This CDR3 has 14 amino acids. For Graves' hyperthyroidism to be stable, ophthalmopathy could not progress within 18 months. Sequencing used blood. This TCR came from a woman in her forties or fifties with Graves' hyperthyroidism. J is TRBJ2-2 and V is TRBV19; the match to TRBD1 covers 8 bases. CDR3 sequence reads: CASEQGAGAGELFF. The DNA of the CDR3 is TGTGCCAGTGAGCAGGGGGCAGGCGCCGGGGAGCTGTTTTTT.